This is a list of T cell receptor beta chains from one sample in a study of T cells expressing NK-cell markers. TCRdb reprocessed the 5' RACE reads, keeping one entry per CDR3 protein, no DNA. This sample's table reports about half a million distinct CDR3 sequences. Sequenced: blood T cells: a sorted CD56 or NKG2C T cell subset, CD4+ or CD8+ T cells, or bulk PBMC T cells (not recorded which). These receptor sequences come from a woman in her fifties or sixties in good health. Each CDR3 is given with its conserved first and last residue.

TRBJ2-1 | TRBV5-6 | CASSRSLNEQFF
TRBJ1-1 | TRBV20-1 | CSAGRGRDTEAFF
TRBJ1-6 | TRBV3-1 | CASSQGGGSPLHF
TRBJ1-2 | TRBV12-3/TRBV12-4 | CASSRTGVVSGYTF
TRBJ2-7 | TRBV7-9 | CASSLVDRGSYEQYF
TRBJ1-5 | TRBV12-3/TRBV12-4 | CASCPGYWGNQPQHF
TRBJ2-5 | TRBV29-1 | CSVDHRGGETQYF
TRBJ2-1 | TRBV6-5 | CASSLIQGPSYNEQFF
TRBJ2-1 | TRBV30 | CGLAGLGYNEQFF
TRBJ2-1 | TRBV5-1 | CASRPAGQGFGNEQFF
TRBJ1-2 | TRBV20-1 | CSATRTGPSNYGYTF
TRBJ2-1 | TRBV24-1 | CATSGRRNEQFF
TRBJ2-2 | TRBV5-1 | CASSLEGTDGELFF
TRBJ1-2 | TRBV12-3/TRBV12-4 | CASSFKGGEHYGYTF
TRBJ2-3 | TRBV27 | CASIPLADNTDTQYF
TRBJ1-1 | TRBV10-1 | CATPGVSDTEAFF
TRBJ2-5 | TRBV5-6 | CASSQEPGQGGETQYF
TRBJ2-7 | TRBV5-4 | CASSFRRGTSAYEQYF
TRBJ2-5 | TRBV19 | CASSIRNQETQYF
TRBJ1-1 | TRBV7-9 | CASSLPGLPSGTEAFF
TRBJ2-3 | TRBV20-1 | CSARPRLAGGRDTQYF
TRBJ1-1 | TRBV24-1 | CATSSAWDTEAFF
TRBJ2-1 | TRBV4-1 | CASSLYSGTTSEQFF
TRBJ2-3 | TRBV24-1 | CATSTGTGAATQYF
TRBJ1-5 | TRBV29-1 | CSAGGGRNQPQHF
TRBJ2-5 | TRBV19 | CASSPRGRSTQETQYF
TRBJ1-2 | TRBV29-1 | CSARDRAAPWGYTF
TRBJ1-5 | TRBV25-1 | CASRGSGAGQPQHF
TRBJ2-2 | TRBV5-1 | CASSSGTLNTGELFF
TRBJ2-1 | TRBV5-1 | CASSLSTSGRDEQFF
TRBJ2-3 | TRBV25-1 | CASSDLGEGDTQYF
TRBJ2-1 | TRBV27 | CASSVLAGVHNEQFF
TRBJ2-2 | TRBV4-1 | CASSQYNSRGNTGELFF
TRBJ2-3 | TRBV6-1 | CASSGPLPGGWSQDTQYF
TRBJ2-7 | TRBV20-1 | CSAPLVMGRLNEQYF
TRBJ2-3 | TRBV12-3/TRBV12-4 | CASSLEVGTVTDTQYF
TRBJ1-2 | TRBV5-5 | CASSPGHLANYGYTF
TRBJ2-1 | TRBV3-1 | CASSQLQGASSYNEQFF
TRBJ1-5 | TRBV6-1 | CASSWTRQPQHF
TRBJ1-2 | TRBV11-2 | CASSLDGGNYGYTF
TRBJ1-1 | TRBV9 | CASSVGMGQNTEAFF
TRBJ2-7 | TRBV5-1 | CASSREGPGLNYEQYF
TRBJ2-1 | TRBV6-6 | CASRLYPLAFDNEQFF
TRBJ2-3 | TRBV3-1 | CASSPARALNTDTQYF
TRBJ2-5 | TRBV11-3 | CASSLPSGRGETQYF
TRBJ1-5 | TRBV5-1 | CASSPGDRAGDQPQHF